This passage covers 18 T cell receptor beta chains from one sample sequenced in a study of cytomegalovirus exposure and HLA in healthy donors. With 60 Vbeta and 13 Jbeta primers, the PCR was carried out. Measured with immunoSEQ multiplex PCR; TCRdb has only the in-frame clones, and not every one. The sample contains 150,000 to 200,000 clones, 82% of which appear only once. The sample taken for sequencing was PBMCs. All receptors come from a middle-aged man in good health and CMV-seronegative.

The J gene is TRBJ2-5, the V gene TRBV4-3; 7 positions match TRBD2. The germline V gene encodes CDR1 LGHNA and CDR2 YSLEER. V trimming: 0 bases; J trimming: 4 bases; junction bases outside the gene matches: 8. The CDR3 loop spans 16 amino acids. This CDR3 is CASSQDWAGRGETQYF. DNA for the CDR3: TGCGCCAGCAGCCAAGATTGGGCAGGGAGGGGAGAGACCCAGTACTTC.

This chain links TRBV9 with TRBJ2-3; 9 bases agree with TRBD2. Looked up from germline, CDR1 is SGDLS and CDR2 is YYNGEE. The CDR3 consists of 14 residues. The junction had 6 bases not matched to a gene; V was cut back by 3 bases and J by 7 bases. The CDR3, as DNA: TGTGCCAGCAGCGCCCAGACTAGCGGAAATACGCAGTATTTT. Translating it yields CASSAQTSGNTQYF.

A few counts support this clone. The rearrangement uses TRBV29-1 and TRBJ2-1, with D maybe TRBD1 (7 bases). CDR1 is SQVTM and CDR2 is ANQGSEA in the germline V gene. This CDR3 region has 15 residues. Trimming removed 3 bases from V and 2 bases from J, with 14 bases in between. CDR3 nucleotides: TGCAGCGTTGAGGGTCAGGGGGGACCCTACAATGAGCAGTTCTTC. This sequence encodes CSVEGQGGPYNEQFF.

This clone turned up a few times. This chain links TRBV16 with TRBJ1-3; D gene uncertain. This CDR3 comprises 14 residues. Per germline, CDR1 KGHSY and CDR2 FQNENV. V was clipped by 4 bases and J by 0 bases, with 7 bases between them. CDR3 protein: CASSLDPSGNTIYF. As DNA, the CDR3 is TGTGCCAGCAGCCTAGATCCCTCTGGAAACACCATATATTTT.

This chain links TRBV2 with TRBJ2-7, with 7 bases aligning to TRBD2. The CDR3 runs 14 residues. With V trimmed by 3 bases and J by 3 bases, 5 bases remained unmatched. CDR1 and CDR2 from the germline V gene are SNHLY and FYNNEI. The CDR3 reads CASSERGKVYEQYF. CDR3 DNA: TGTGCCAGCAGTGAGCGGGGGAAGGTCTACGAGCAGTACTTC.

This clone was detected once. This rearrangement joins TRBV9 to TRBJ2-2, with 10 bases identical to TRBD2. This CDR3 region has 16 residues. Germline CDR1 is SGDLS and CDR2 is YYNGEE. With V trimmed by 2 bases and J by 4 bases, 5 bases remained unmatched. The DNA of the CDR3 is TGTGCCAGCAGCGTCCTAGCGGGAGAAGTCACCGGGGAGCTGTTTTTT. Encoded protein: CASSVLAGEVTGELFF.

V and J are TRBV21-1 and TRBJ2-3; TRBD2 was called by the table and not checked on the DNA. TRBV21-1 is a pseudogene. The CDR3 is 16 amino acids. CDR3 loop: CASSKRLAEGADTQYF. CDR3 sequence (DNA): TGTGCCAGCAGCAAAAGGTTGGCGGAGGGCGCAGATACGCAGTATTTT.

The rearrangement links TRBV4-2 to TRBJ1-5, with a tentative D call TRBD1 (5 bases). Germline values: CDR1 LGHNA, CDR2 YNFKEQ. The germline V and J ends were trimmed by 0 bases and 2 bases, with 8 bases remaining between them. The CDR3 runs to 15 residues. In DNA form, the CDR3 reads TGTGCCAGCAGCCAAGATACGACAGGCAATCAGCCCCAGCATTTT. Protein: CASSQDTTGNQPQHF.

This chain links TRBV30 with TRBJ1-3; no clear D gene. Trimming left V 4 bases short and J 0 bases short, with 7 bases between. Germline CDR1 and CDR2: GTSNPN and SVGIG (reference sequence). The CDR3 is made up of 13 amino acids. The CDR3, as DNA: TGTGCCTGGACGCCAGACTCTGGAAACACCATATATTTT. Translation: CAWTPDSGNTIYF.

The CDR3 nucleotides read TGTGCCAGCAGTTTCGGACAGGGGGCCACCTACGAGCAGTACTTC. Translating it yields CASSFGQGATYEQYF. The rearrangement joins TRBV27 to TRBJ2-7; 11 bases match TRBD1. Trimming at V came to 3 bases and at J to 2 bases, leaving 3 bases not matched to a gene. This CDR3 has 15 amino acids. The V gene's germline CDR1 is MNHEY and CDR2 SMNVEV (reference sequence).

The CDR3 nucleotides read TGTGCCAGCAGCTACGTGAGGGGAGCTAGCGGGAGTCAGACCCAGTACTTC. Translated: CASSYVRGASGSQTQYF. The V gene is TRBV7-6, the J gene TRBJ2-5; 10 nucleotides line up with TRBD2. CDR1 is SGHVS and CDR2 is FNYEAQ in the germline V gene. J lost 6 bases, V lost 4 bases, and 14 bases had no gene match. The length of the CDR3 is 17 residues.

The sample holds one count of this clone. This CDR3 is also generated by other DNA sequences in the sample. This chain uses TRBV5-1 with TRBJ2-1; the D gene is possibly TRBD2 (6 bases). The CDR3 sequence is 14 residues long. Trimming took off 0 bases at V and 4 bases at J, with 8 bases between the two ends. Germline V gene lookup returns CDR1 SGHRS and CDR2 YFSETQ. The CDR3 spells CASSLGGDYNEQFF. CDR3 coding DNA: TGCGCCAGCAGCTTGGGGGGGGATTACAATGAGCAGTTCTTC.

This chain uses TRBV20-1 with TRBJ2-3; D is ambiguous. Deletions cut 5 bases from V and 6 bases from J, with 6 bases between. This CDR3 is 10 amino acids long. Germline V gene sequence: CDR1 DFQATT, CDR2 SNEGSKA (reference sequence). CDR3 region: CSASSDTQYF. The CDR3, as DNA: TGCAGTGCTTCGTCGGATACGCAGTATTTT.

The rearrangement links TRBV5-5 to TRBJ1-3; 7 nucleotides match TRBD1. The CDR3 sequence is 15 residues long. Trimming removed 4 bases from V and 4 bases from J; junction bases left unmatched: 8. CDR1 SGHKS and CDR2 YYEKEE come from the germline V gene (reference sequence). The CDR3 reads CASSTSTGAGNTIYF. CDR3 sequence (DNA): TGTGCCAGCAGCACTTCTACAGGGGCGGGAAACACCATATATTTT. The whole variable domain, remainder taken from reference TRBV5-5 and TRBJ1-3, is DAGVTQSPTHLIKTRGQQVTLRCSPISGHKSVSWYQQVLGQGPQFIFQYYEKEERGRGNFPDRFSARQFPNYSSELNVNALLLGDSALYLCASSTSTGAGNTIYFGEGSWLTVV.

In this sample, this clone turned up once. The J gene is TRBJ1-2, the V gene TRBV19; 8 bases map to TRBD1. CDR3 size: 15 residues. Losses at the gene ends were 6 bases for V and 4 bases for J; bases not matched to a gene: 10. In germline, CDR1 is LNHDA, CDR2 SQIVND (reference sequence). CDR3 amino acids: CASSLATGEGYGYTF. CDR3 bases: TGTGCCAGTAGCCTGGCGACAGGGGAGGGCTATGGCTACACCTTC.

The chain has TRBV2 and TRBJ2-7; TRBD2 matches at 7 bases. Germline lookup yields CDR1 SNHLY and CDR2 FYNNEI. The CDR3 is 14 residues long. The J segment lost 0 bases and the V segment lost 6 bases, leaving 5 bases of the junction unmatched. CDR3 loop: CASRGDYSSYEQYF. The CDR3 coding sequence is TGTGCCAGCAGGGGGGACTACAGCTCCTACGAGCAGTACTTC.

This clone was counted once. V gene TRBV7-3 combines with J gene TRBJ2-1, with TRBD1 identical over 7 bases. Germline V CDR1 and CDR2: SGHTA, FQGTGA. V lost 2 bases to trimming and J lost 4 bases; unmatched junction nucleotides: 5. The CDR3 extends over 15 amino acids. CDR3 bases: TGTGCCAGCAGCTTAGAAAGGGGGCCTTACAATGAGCAGTTCTTC. It codes for CASSLERGPYNEQFF.

The J gene is TRBJ2-5, the V gene TRBV9, with 9 bases matching TRBD2. The CDR3 covers 16 residues. CDR1 and CDR2 from the germline V gene are SGDLS and YYNGEE. V shed 4 bases, J shed 1 base, and the junction held 8 bases outside the gene matches. In DNA, the CDR3 is TGTGCCAGCAGCCCTTCGACTAGCGGCCCCCAAGAGACCCAGTACTTC. Translated, it gives CASSPSTSGPQETQYF. Variable domain in full (rest from reference TRBV9 and TRBJ2-5): DSGVTQTPKHLITATGQRVTLRCSPRSGDLSVYWYQQSLDQGLQFLIQYYNGEERAKGNILERFSAQQFPDLHSELNLSSLELGDSALYFCASSPSTSGPQETQYFGPGTRLLVL.